These 23 T cell receptor beta chains came from one sample sequenced in a study of blood T cell repertoires in COVID-19. The table came from immunoSEQ multiplex PCR; TCRdb's copy has only in-frame clones and leaves some out. This sample yields around 280,000 clones, of which around 89% are seen a single time; 1.5% to 2% belongs to the top ten. The material sequenced was PBMCs or T cells enriched from blood (not recorded which). These TCRs come from a woman in her late teens or twenties with acute COVID-19.

This chain connects TRBV21-1 to TRBJ2-1; the tabulated D call, TRBD1, remains unverified against the DNA. TRBV21-1 is noted as a pseudogene. There are 17 residues in the CDR3. CDR3 coding DNA: TGTGCCAGCAGCAAGCAGACCGGGACAGCTAGGTACAATGAGCAGTTCTTC. Amino acids: CASSKQTGTARYNEQFF.

This clone was seen a few times. The rearrangement joins TRBV29-1 to TRBJ1-2, with D uncertain. The germline gives CDR1 SQVTM, CDR2 ANQGSEA. V lost 6 bases, J lost 4 bases, and 9 bases lay in between. The CDR3 runs to 11 residues. CDR3 sequence reads: CSVEGTYGYTF. The CDR3 DNA reads as TGCAGCGTCGAGGGAACCTATGGCTACACCTTC.

The rearrangement links TRBV14 to TRBJ1-1; 11 nucleotides line up with TRBD1. The CDR3 sequence is 17 residues long. V lost 1 base to trimming and J lost 5 bases; unmatched junction nucleotides: 9. The germline gives CDR1 SGHDN, CDR2 FVKESK. The CDR3 nucleotides read TGTGCCAGCAGCCAAGGGACAGGGGGCAAGTGGCAGACTGAAGCTTTCTTT. It encodes CASSQGTGGKWQTEAFF. Combining the CDR3 with reference TRBV14 and TRBJ1-1 gives the whole variable domain EAGVTQFPSHSVIEKGQTVTLRCDPISGHDNLYWYRRVMGKEIKFLLHFVKESKQDESGMPNNRFLAERTGGTYSTLKVQPAELEDSGVYFCASSQGTGGKWQTEAFFGQGTRLTVV.

V gene TRBV6-5 combines with J gene TRBJ1-6; D is ambiguous. Germline values: CDR1 MNHEY, CDR2 SVGAGI. V was pared by 6 bases and J by 8 bases, with 8 bases between. The CDR3 has 12 residues. In DNA, the CDR3 is TGTGCCAGCAGCGTCCAGTATTCACCCCTCCACTTT. Translation: CASSVQYSPLHF.

The genes are TRBV7-6 and TRBJ2-7, with 13 bases lining up with TRBD2. Unmatched junction bases numbered 3, after V lost 1 base and J lost 6 bases. Germline assignment: CDR1 SGHVS and CDR2 FNYEAQ. The CDR3 sequence is 15 residues long. CDR3 residues: CASSLGGLAGVEQYF. The DNA for the CDR3 is TGTGCCAGCAGCTTAGGCGGACTAGCGGGAGTCGAGCAGTACTTC.

This sequence joins TRBV6-5 and TRBJ1-6; D gene unclear. V lost 2 bases to trimming and J lost 7 bases, with 12 bases between them. The CDR3 has 15 residues. CDR1 is MNHEY and CDR2 is SVGAGI in the germline V gene. CDR3 in amino acids: CASSYATRGNSPLHF. The CDR3 DNA reads TGTGCCAGCAGTTACGCGACACGTGGGAATTCACCCCTCCACTTT.

This rearrangement joins TRBV6-2 or TRBV6-3 to TRBJ2-7, with 7 bases matching TRBD1. This CDR3 contains 14 residues. The V gene end was trimmed by 3 bases and the J gene end by 4 bases; junction bases not matched to a gene: 6. CDR1 MNHEY and CDR2 SVGEGT come from the germline V gene. CDR3 protein: CASSYWTGPYEQYF. The CDR3 coding sequence is TGTGCCAGCAGTTATTGGACAGGACCTTACGAGCAGTACTTC.

This clone has a handful of counts. This chain links TRBV5-6 with TRBJ1-5; D is undetermined. CDR1 is SGHDT and CDR2 is YYEEEE in the germline V gene. The V end was cut by 1 base, the J end by 0 bases, with 2 bases between. The CDR3 consists of 13 residues. CDR3 bases: TGTGCCAGCAGCTTGCGTAGCAATCAGCCCCAGCATTTT. Residues: CASSLRSNQPQHF.

The chain uses TRBV6-6 and TRBJ1-6; D might be TRBD1 (5 bases). The CDR3 covers 15 residues. V lost 8 bases and J 6 bases, leaving 17 bases between the germline ends. Germline CDR1 reads MNHNY; CDR2 reads SVGAGI (reference sequence). CDR3 amino acids: CASASQRQSNSPLHF. DNA for the CDR3: TGTGCCAGCGCCTCTCAACGACAGTCTAATTCACCCCTCCACTTT.

The chain is built from TRBV11-2 and TRBJ2-1; D not certain. The CDR3 contains 12 residues. Germline loops: CDR1 SGHAT, CDR2 FQNNGV. Trimming removed 6 bases at V and 5 bases at J, with 8 bases between. CDR3 in DNA: TGTGCCAGCAGGGCCGCCGACAATGAGCAGTTCTTC. Amino acid sequence: CASRAADNEQFF.

This chain uses TRBV4-3 with TRBJ2-7; D ambiguous. Germline CDR1 LGHNA, CDR2 YSLEER. This CDR3 is 15 amino acids long. Trimming shortened V by 0 bases and J by 0 bases, and 9 bases separated the two germline ends. CDR3 sequence: CASSQELYNSYEQYF. In DNA, the CDR3 is TGCGCCAGCAGCCAAGAACTATACAACTCCTACGAGCAGTACTTC.

This rearrangement joins TRBV4-1 to TRBJ1-5, with 7 bases that match TRBD1. The CDR3 length is 17 residues. Germline V gene sequence: CDR1 MGHRA, CDR2 YSYEKL. V trimming: 0 bases; J trimming: 6 bases; junction bases outside the gene matches: 11. CDR3 DNA: TGCGCCAGCAGCCAAGATCCCGCAGGGGGTCTTAGTCAGCCCCAGCATTTT. As protein: CASSQDPAGGLSQPQHF.

The chain combines TRBV28 with TRBJ2-5; D unclear. V was shortened by 7 bases and J by 0 bases, with 9 bases between the two germline ends. The CDR3 is 13 amino acids. CDR1 MDHEN and CDR2 SYDVKM come from the germline V gene. CDR3 sequence (DNA): TGTGCCAGCACCGTACTAAACCAAGAGACCCAGTACTTC. Protein sequence: CASTVLNQETQYF.

V and J are TRBV19 and TRBJ2-2, with D possibly being TRBD1 (5 bases). This CDR3 is 14 amino acids long. Between the trimmed V and J ends, which lost 7 bases and 4 bases, there was a span of 13 bases. Germline CDR1 and CDR2: LNHDA and SQIVND (reference sequence). CDR3 sequence: CASKLDILTGELFF. The CDR3 coding sequence is TGTGCCAGTAAGCTGGACATCCTCACCGGGGAGCTGTTTTTT. Filled out from reference TRBV19 and TRBJ2-2, the complete variable domain reads DGGITQSPKYLFRKEGQNVTLSCEQNLNHDAMYWYRQDPGQGLRLIYYSQIVNDFQKGDIAEGYSVSREKKESFPLTVTSAQKNPTAFYLCASKLDILTGELFFGEGSRLTVL.

The rearrangement uses TRBV5-5 and TRBJ1-5; 9 bases agree with TRBD1. The trim removed 3 bases at V and 6 bases at J, leaving 7 bases unmatched. The CDR3 is 15 residues long. The germline gives CDR1 SGHKS, CDR2 YYEKEE (reference sequence). The CDR3 DNA is TGTGCCAGCAGCTCGGGACAGGGAGGAAGTCAGCCCCAGCATTTT. This translates into CASSSGQGGSQPQHF.

The rearrangement joins TRBV27 to TRBJ2-7, with 8 bases that match TRBD1. With V trimmed by 5 bases and J by 1 base, 4 bases remained unmatched. The CDR3 has 14 residues. Germline CDR1 MNHEY, CDR2 SMNVEV (reference sequence). DNA of the CDR3: TGTGCCAGCAGTCCGGGACAGGTTTCCTACGAGCAGTACTTC. Translation: CASSPGQVSYEQYF.

The rearrangement links TRBV18 to TRBJ1-3; 8 bases line up with TRBD1. The germline V gene has CDR1 KGHSH and CDR2 LQKENI. After removal of 6 bases from V and 1 base from J, the junction contained 8 bases not matched to a gene. This CDR3 spans 16 amino acids. CDR3 sequence reads: CASSVGQGVSGNTIYF. DNA of the CDR3: TGTGCCAGCTCTGTCGGACAGGGCGTTTCTGGAAACACCATATATTTT.

The chain recombines TRBV19 with TRBJ2-7; TRBD1 agrees at 7 bases. Trimming at V came to 3 bases and at J to 4 bases, leaving 12 bases not matched to a gene. CDR1 LNHDA and CDR2 SQIVND come from the germline V gene (reference sequence). This CDR3 is 16 amino acids long. The CDR3 DNA reads TGTGCCAGTAGTATTGGTTTAGGGCAGGGGGAGTACGAGCAGTACTTC. Its protein is CASSIGLGQGEYEQYF. Looking up the rest from reference TRBV19 and TRBJ2-7 gives the full variable domain: DGGITQSPKYLFRKEGQNVTLSCEQNLNHDAMYWYRQDPGQGLRLIYYSQIVNDFQKGDIAEGYSVSREKKESFPLTVTSAQKNPTAFYLCASSIGLGQGEYEQYFGPGTRLTVT.

The genes are TRBV9 and TRBJ2-1; TRBD2 aligns across 8 bases. This CDR3 is 15 amino acids long. Germline lookup yields CDR1 SGDLS and CDR2 YYNGEE. J lost 6 bases, V lost 3 bases, and 8 bases had no gene match. Written as DNA, the CDR3 is TGTGCCAGCAGCGCGGCGAGCGGGAGTTTCAATGAGCAGTTCTTC. Its translation is CASSAASGSFNEQFF.

The table lists this clone with a count of one. The chain combines TRBV5-1 with TRBJ2-1, with D maybe TRBD1 (6 bases). This CDR3 contains 14 residues. Germline CDR1 and CDR2: SGHRS and YFSETQ. V was trimmed by 2 bases and J by 4 bases, leaving 10 bases between them. CDR3 DNA: TGCGCCAGCAGCTTCGGACAGACTTACAATGAGCAGTTCTTC. Translation: CASSFGQTYNEQFF. The complete variable domain, with remaining parts taken from reference TRBV5-1 and TRBJ2-1, reads KAGVTQTPRYLIKTRGQQVTLSCSPISGHRSVSWYQQTPGQGLQFLFEYFSETQRNKGNFPGRFSGRQFSNSRSEMNVSTLELGDSALYLCASSFGQTYNEQFFGPGTRLTVL.

V usage is TRBV7-2 and J usage is TRBJ2-5; D is possibly TRBD2 (5 bases). CDR3 length equals 15 residues. V was shortened by 2 bases and J by 1 base, with 11 bases between the two germline ends. The germline CDR1 and CDR2 sequences are SGHTA and FQGNSA. The CDR3 sequence: CASSLSGRSQETQYF. The CDR3 DNA sequence: TGTGCCAGCAGCTTAAGCGGTAGAAGCCAAGAGACCCAGTACTTC.

The V and J genes are TRBV10-3 and TRBJ1-1, with D tentatively TRBD1 (5 bases). The V end was cut by 6 bases, the J end by 3 bases, with 11 bases between. The CDR3 sequence is 13 residues long. Germline V gives CDR1 ENHRY, CDR2 SYGVKD. In DNA form, the CDR3 reads TGTGCCATCAGCGGGGGTGGGGACACTGAAGCTTTCTTT. Translating gives CAISGGGDTEAFF.

The chain joins TRBV7-9 to TRBJ2-1, with TRBD2 matching 14 bases. CDR1 SEHNR and CDR2 FQNEAQ come from the germline V gene (reference sequence). V gave up 5 bases and J gave up 2 bases; unmatched junction bases: 8. The CDR3 length is 18 residues. The CDR3 sequence: CASSVTSGRAGTYNEQFF. DNA of the CDR3: TGTGCCAGCAGCGTGACTAGCGGGAGGGCCGGAACCTACAATGAGCAGTTCTTC.